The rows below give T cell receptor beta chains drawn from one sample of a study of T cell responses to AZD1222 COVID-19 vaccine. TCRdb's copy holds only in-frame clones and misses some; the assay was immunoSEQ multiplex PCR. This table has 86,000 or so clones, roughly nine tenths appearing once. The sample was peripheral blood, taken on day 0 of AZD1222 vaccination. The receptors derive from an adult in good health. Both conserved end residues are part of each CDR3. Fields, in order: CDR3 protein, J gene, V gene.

cdr3_aa: CASSLGPPKPQHF; j_call: TRBJ1-5; v_call: TRBV7-8
cdr3_aa: CASSRPGQGSDTQYF; j_call: TRBJ2-3; v_call: TRBV11-2
cdr3_aa: CASSPGRYEQYF; j_call: TRBJ2-7; v_call: TRBV18
cdr3_aa: CASSPTGGDTGELFF; j_call: TRBJ2-2; v_call: TRBV18
cdr3_aa: CASSQDGPLRGNNQPQHF; j_call: TRBJ1-5; v_call: TRBV14
cdr3_aa: CASSLAQPSSGNTIYF; j_call: TRBJ1-3; v_call: TRBV7-6
cdr3_aa: CATSREAGGGVIGTQYF; j_call: TRBJ2-5; v_call: TRBV15
cdr3_aa: CASGRPSQETQYF; j_call: TRBJ2-5; v_call: TRBV12-5
cdr3_aa: CASSSPGGPTYEQYF; j_call: TRBJ2-7; v_call: TRBV28
cdr3_aa: CASRSGTGRNQPQHF; j_call: TRBJ1-5; v_call: TRBV6-5
cdr3_aa: CAISGGSGTGGPSSYNEQFF; j_call: TRBJ2-1; v_call: TRBV10-3